Listed here is a single T cell receptor (beta chain). Germline V gene lookup returns CDR1 SGHNT and CDR2 YENEEA. The germline V and J ends were trimmed by 1 base and 7 bases, with 21 bases remaining between them. CDR3 size: 17 residues. This sample was included in a study of T cell changes during pregnancy in multiple sclerosis. TCRdb's table, derived via immunoSEQ multiplex PCR, lists solely in-frame clones and lacks some. Here the sample spans 98,000 or so clones, 93% being singletons. The rearrangement uses TRBV11-3 and TRBJ2-3, with D possibly matching TRBD2 (5 bases). The receptor was derived from a female donor with multiple sclerosis, enrolled in a pregnancy study. The sequencing used peripheral blood, collected after pregnancy. The CDR3 reads CASSLGVERPSGNTQYF. CDR3 coding DNA: TGTGCCAGCAGCTTAGGGGTTGAGCGGCCTAGTGGAAATACGCAGTATTTT.